Each of the 13 T cell receptor beta chains below was sequenced from the same sample in a study of response to subunit inactivated influenza vaccine (dated by TCRdb to 2017 to 2018). The library was produced with RT-PCR. The reads were generated on an Illumina HiSeq 2500. Clones were called with MiXCR by TCRdb after fastp trimmed the public reads at Q25, and only in-frame beta chains were retained. When rows share a CDR3 protein, they turn into one entry using the most common DNA and genes. This sample has hundreds of thousands of distinct CDR3 sequences in its table, and more than 15% of those were observed once. Approximately 10% of the sample belongs to the ten largest clones. Sequenced material: PBMCs from blood, taken 12 days after vaccination. These receptors all come from a middle-aged man who received an inactivated influenza vaccine. Donor details come from another sample of the same person, matched by shared clones.

V and J are TRBV5-1 and TRBJ2-3, with D hard to call. Germline CDR1 is SGHRS and CDR2 is YFSETQ. This CDR3 region has 16 residues. The germline V and J ends were trimmed by 0 bases and 0 bases, with 11 bases remaining between them. CDR3 sequence: CASSLGHHTSTDTQYF. In DNA form, the CDR3 reads TGCGCCAGCAGCTTGGGGCATCACACTAGCACAGATACGCAGTATTTT.

This clonotype was counted only a few times. V and J are TRBV9 and TRBJ2-1, with TRBD2 matching 11 bases. The CDR3 totals 14 residues. J was trimmed by 10 bases and V by 3 bases; bases with no gene match: 6. Germline V lookup: CDR1 SGDLS, CDR2 YYNGEE. CDR3 residues: CASSGGLAADEQFF. CDR3 DNA: TGTGCCAGCAGCGGGGGACTAGCGGCAGACGAGCAGTTCTTC.

The V and J genes are TRBV5-4 and TRBJ2-5; 7 bases agree with TRBD1. The CDR3 has 15 residues. Germline lookup yields CDR1 SGHNT and CDR2 YYREEE (reference sequence). V was clipped by 4 bases and J by 4 bases; unmatched bases: 10. The CDR3 loop is CASSPRQGRPETQYF. For the CDR3, the DNA is TGTGCCAGCAGCCCCCGACAGGGACGGCCAGAGACCCAGTACTTC.

This clonotype has just a few counts. V is TRBV20-1 and J is TRBJ2-5; 9 nucleotides line up with TRBD2. CDR1 is DFQATT and CDR2 is SNEGSKA in the germline V gene (reference sequence). CDR3 length: 15 amino acids. V lost 3 bases and J lost 5; bases outside the gene matches: 10. This CDR3 reads CSARKVAGVWETQYF. CDR3 sequence (DNA): TGCAGTGCTAGGAAGGTAGCGGGAGTGTGGGAGACCCAGTACTTC.

The J gene is TRBJ2-1, the V gene TRBV9; 11 nucleotides line up with TRBD2. The CDR3 loop spans 16 amino acids. CDR1 and CDR2 from the germline V gene are SGDLS and YYNGEE. V shed 3 bases, J shed 6 bases, and the junction held 8 bases outside the gene matches. The DNA of the CDR3 is TGTGCCAGCAGCGCCCAGACCGGGACTAGCGGCAATGAGCAGTTCTTC. Translating it yields CASSAQTGTSGNEQFF.

The rearrangement uses TRBV29-1 and TRBJ2-1; D is unresolved. Deletions cut 8 bases from V and 5 bases from J, with 16 bases between. The germline V gene has CDR1 SQVTM and CDR2 ANQGSEA. This CDR3 comprises 13 residues. The CDR3 loop reads CSLWGLSNNEQFF. The CDR3 nucleotides read TGCAGCCTATGGGGTTTGTCGAACAATGAGCAGTTCTTC.

This chain links TRBV5-1 with TRBJ2-7, with no clear D. Deletions cut 5 bases from V and 2 bases from J, with 11 bases between. The germline gives CDR1 SGHRS, CDR2 YFSETQ. The CDR3 is 13 amino acids. The DNA for the CDR3 is TGCGCCAGCAGAACGGACGGAACCTACGAGCAGTACTTC. Translated: CASRTDGTYEQYF.

This rearrangement joins TRBV7-2 to TRBJ1-2, with 11 bases matching TRBD1. This CDR3 is 16 amino acids long. V dropped 4 bases and J dropped 5; count of bases not matched to a gene: 9. Per the germline V gene, CDR1 is SGHTA and CDR2 is FQGNSA. The CDR3 coding sequence is TGTGCCAGCAGCTCAACCCCGGGACAGGGGGAATATGGCTACACCTTC. This sequence encodes CASSSTPGQGEYGYTF.

The rearrangement uses TRBV29-1 and TRBJ2-1; possibly TRBD2 for D (7 bases). Per the germline V gene, CDR1 is SQVTM and CDR2 is ANQGSEA. The CDR3 totals 12 residues. V shed 5 bases and J shed 9 bases, with 14 bases lying between them. The CDR3, as DNA: TGCAGCGTTCCAAGGGGGGGCGTTGAGCAGTTCTTC. This gives the protein CSVPRGGVEQFF.

There are a few counts of this clonotype. This chain joins TRBV7-9 and TRBJ1-6, with D unresolved. The V and J ends lost 5 bases and 7 bases respectively, with 12 bases between them. There are 14 residues in the CDR3. Per germline, CDR1 SEHNR and CDR2 FQNEAQ (reference sequence). CDR3 DNA sequence: TGTGCCAGCAGCCCGCCGACATCGAATTCACCCCTCCACTTT. Translated, it gives CASSPPTSNSPLHF.

V and J are TRBV27 and TRBJ2-3; D is possibly TRBD1 or TRBD2 (5 bases each). CDR3 length: 16 residues. The germline gives CDR1 MNHEY, CDR2 SMNVEV (reference sequence). Deletions cut 0 bases from V and 4 bases from J, with 14 bases between. The CDR3 sequence is CASSLSKGPPSDTQYF. DNA for the CDR3: TGTGCCAGCAGTTTATCGAAGGGACCACCATCAGATACGCAGTATTTT.

This clonotype has just a few counts. The chain couples TRBV7-9 to TRBJ2-3; a weak D match, TRBD1 (6 bases). Deletions cut 5 bases from V and 0 bases from J, with 18 bases between. CDR1 and CDR2 (germline): SEHNR, FQNEAQ (reference sequence). This CDR3 comprises 17 residues. The CDR3 region is CASSLRGTSVSTDTQYF. The CDR3 DNA is TGTGCCAGCAGCCTTCGTGGGACAAGCGTTAGCACAGATACGCAGTATTTT.

The genes are TRBV10-3 and TRBJ2-1; D gene unclear. Trimming removed 0 bases at V and 1 base at J, with 7 bases between. CDR3 length: 15 amino acids. Germline V gene data show CDR1 as ENHRY and CDR2 as SYGVKD. In DNA, the CDR3 is TGTGCCATCAGTGAGTCTCGCAGTTCCTACAATGAGCAGTTCTTC. It yields the protein CAISESRSSYNEQFF.